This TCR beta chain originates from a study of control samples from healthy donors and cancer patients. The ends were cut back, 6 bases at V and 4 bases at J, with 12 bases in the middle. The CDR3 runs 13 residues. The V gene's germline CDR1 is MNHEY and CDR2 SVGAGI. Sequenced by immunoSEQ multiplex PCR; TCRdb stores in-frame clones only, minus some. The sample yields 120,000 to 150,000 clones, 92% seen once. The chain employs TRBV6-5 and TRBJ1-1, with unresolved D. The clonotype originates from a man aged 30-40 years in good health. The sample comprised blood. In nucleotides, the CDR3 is TGTGCCAGCAGCTCCGGACGGGGCACTGAAGCTTTCTTT. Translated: CASSSGRGTEAFF.